This entry lists 19 T cell receptor beta chains sequenced from one sample in a study of blood T cell repertoires in COVID-19. Only in-frame clones appear in the TCRdb table, and some are missing; sequencing was by immunoSEQ multiplex PCR. The data hold hundreds of thousands of clones, with 88% observed a single time. The specimen sequenced was peripheral blood. The source of these receptors is a young woman with acute or convalescent COVID-19.

In its sample, this clone was seen once. The rearrangement links TRBV4-1 to TRBJ2-7; the match to TRBD1 covers 9 bases. Germline V lookup: CDR1 MGHRA, CDR2 YSYEKL. The junction had 7 bases not matched to a gene; V was cut back by 0 bases and J by 4 bases. This CDR3 is built from 16 residues. CDR3 bases: TGCGCCAGCAGCCAAGACGTTAACAGGGGGCAATACGAGCAGTACTTC. It translates to CASSQDVNRGQYEQYF.

The gene calls are TRBV19 and TRBJ1-5; D is possibly TRBD1 (5 bases). CDR1 LNHDA and CDR2 SQIVND come from the germline V gene (reference sequence). V was shortened by 0 bases and J by 12 bases, with 12 bases between the two germline ends. CDR3 length equals 13 residues. CDR3 region: CASSIDSGTRQHF. CDR3 bases: TGTGCCAGTAGTATAGATTCGGGGACTCGCCAGCATTTT.

The rearrangement joins TRBV4-3 to TRBJ2-1; 9 bases agree with TRBD2. The CDR3 has 14 amino acids. After removal of 2 bases from V and 9 bases from J, the junction contained 5 bases not matched to a gene. Looked up from germline, CDR1 is LGHNA and CDR2 is YSLEER. CDR3: CASSQFVAGAEQFF. CDR3 bases: TGCGCCAGCAGCCAATTCGTAGCGGGAGCTGAGCAGTTCTTC.

The rearrangement uses TRBV9 and TRBJ2-7, with 10 positions matching TRBD1. Trimming removed 2 bases from V and 5 bases from J; junction bases left unmatched: 10. The CDR3 spans 16 residues. CDR1 SGDLS and CDR2 YYNGEE come from the germline V gene. The CDR3 spells CASSVATGGASHEQYF. The CDR3, as DNA: TGTGCCAGCAGCGTCGCGACAGGGGGCGCATCCCACGAGCAGTACTTC.

The V gene is TRBV25-1, the J gene TRBJ2-2, with TRBD2 matching over 9 bases. The germline gives CDR1 MGHDK, CDR2 SYGVNS. This CDR3 is 16 amino acids long. The J segment lost 4 bases and the V segment lost 4 bases, leaving 7 bases of the junction unmatched. The CDR3 nucleotides are TGTGCCAGCAGTGCCCCCACTAGCGGGTTCACCGGGGAGCTGTTTTTT. This gives the protein CASSAPTSGFTGELFF.

V and J are TRBV9 and TRBJ1-2; D is possibly TRBD1 (5 bases). Between the trimmed V and J ends, which lost 0 bases and 5 bases, there was a span of 11 bases. CDR1 is SGDLS and CDR2 is YYNGEE in the germline V gene. This CDR3 has 14 residues. The CDR3 sequence is CASSVADSRYGYTF. In DNA form, the CDR3 reads TGTGCCAGCAGCGTAGCAGACAGTCGTTATGGCTACACCTTC.

The chain joins TRBV27 to TRBJ2-5; maybe TRBD2 (5 bases). Trimming cost V 6 bases and J 0 bases, with 20 bases left between them. Germline V gene sequence: CDR1 MNHEY, CDR2 SMNVEV (reference sequence). The CDR3 extends over 17 amino acids. The CDR3 coding sequence is TGTGCCAGCAGCTCGGGGAAGGGCCGCGAGGACCAAGAGACCCAGTACTTC. It specifies CASSSGKGREDQETQYF.

The gene calls are TRBV15 and TRBJ2-2; TRBD2 might be the D (5 bases). The CDR3 extends over 15 amino acids. Between the trimmed V and J ends, which lost 0 bases and 0 bases, there was a span of 5 bases. CDR1 and CDR2 from the germline V gene are LNHNV and YYDKDF (reference sequence). CDR3 DNA: TGTGCCACCAGCAGAGACGGGGCGAACACCGGGGAGCTGTTTTTT. Translated: CATSRDGANTGELFF. The full variable domain, in which reference TRBV15 and TRBJ2-2 provide the parts outside the CDR3, is DAMVIQNPRYQVTQFGKPVTLSCSQTLNHNVMYWYQQKSSQAPKLLFHYYDKDFNNEADTPDNFQSRRPNTSFCFLDIRSPGLGDTAMYLCATSRDGANTGELFFGEGSRLTVL.

There are a few counts of this clone. CDR3 sequence: CASSEGTGQTQYF. CDR3 DNA sequence: TGTGCCAGCAGTGAAGGGACAGGGCAGACCCAGTACTTC. The chain carries TRBV6-1 and TRBJ2-5, with TRBD1 identical over 8 bases. Germline lookup yields CDR1 MNHNS and CDR2 SASEGT. Losses at the gene ends were 1 base for V and 6 bases for J; bases not matched to a gene: 1. This CDR3 is built from 13 residues.

This sequence joins TRBV4-1 and TRBJ1-2; no clear D. V dropped 0 bases and J dropped 8 bases, with 13 bases sitting between them. The CDR3 runs 14 residues. The germline V gene encodes CDR1 MGHRA and CDR2 YSYEKL. The CDR3 coding sequence is TGCGCCAGCAGCCAAGATTACGGGGTTGGGGGCTACACCTTC. Translating gives CASSQDYGVGGYTF.

A remark on this clone: Other DNA sequences in this specimen translate into the identical CDR3. V gene TRBV6-5 combines with J gene TRBJ2-7; 9 nucleotides agree with TRBD1. With 0 bases clipped from V and 2 bases from J, the junction kept 2 bases outside the gene matches. The CDR3 has 15 amino acids. Germline V gene data show CDR1 as MNHEY and CDR2 as SVGAGI. The chain's CDR3 is CASSYSRDRAYEQYF. For the CDR3, the DNA is TGTGCCAGCAGTTACTCGCGGGACAGGGCCTACGAGCAGTACTTC.

This clone was found once. This chain links TRBV4-1 with TRBJ1-3, with no clear D. The germline V gene has CDR1 MGHRA and CDR2 YSYEKL. This CDR3 is 16 amino acids long. V shed 0 bases and J shed 0 bases, with 9 bases lying between them. CDR3 nucleotides: TGCGCCAGCAGCCAAGATCCAGGCGTCTCTGGAAACACCATATATTTT. Amino acids: CASSQDPGVSGNTIYF.

The chain uses TRBV27 and TRBJ1-2; 10 bases line up with TRBD1. Germline V gene sequence: CDR1 MNHEY, CDR2 SMNVEV (reference sequence). Germline trimming cut 3 bases from V and 3 bases from J; bases unmatched to any gene: 4. This CDR3 contains 15 residues. The CDR3 DNA reads as TGTGCCAGCAGTTTCCGGGACAGGGGATACTATGGCTACACCTTC. Translated, it gives CASSFRDRGYYGYTF.

The chain carries TRBV29-1 and TRBJ2-7; 9 bases map to TRBD1. The ends lost 6 bases at V and 6 bases at J; junction bases unmatched: 15. The CDR3 covers 15 residues. Per the germline V gene, CDR1 is SQVTM and CDR2 is ANQGSEA. The CDR3 nucleotides read TGCAGCGTCACTAAATCCGGGACAGGGAATAGCGAGCAGTACTTC. This encodes CSVTKSGTGNSEQYF.

This clone is a singleton in its sample. This chain uses TRBV6-1 with TRBJ1-4; tentative D call: TRBD1 (6 bases). The germline V and J ends were trimmed by 2 bases and 5 bases, with 18 bases remaining between them. Germline CDR1 reads MNHNS; CDR2 reads SASEGT. CDR3 length equals 17 residues. CDR3 DNA: TGTGCCAGCAGTGAATGGACAGCGATGGAACTAAATGAAAAACTGTTTTTT. Translation: CASSEWTAMELNEKLFF.

The chain employs TRBV9 and TRBJ2-1; TRBD2 matches 7 bases. The germline V gene encodes CDR1 SGDLS and CDR2 YYNGEE. After removal of 4 bases from V and 2 bases from J, the junction contained 9 bases not matched to a gene. This CDR3 spans 16 amino acids. In nucleotides, the CDR3 is TGTGCCAGCAGCATCTTAGCGGGTTCAACCTACAATGAGCAGTTCTTC. It encodes CASSILAGSTYNEQFF. Full variable domain (rest looked up from reference TRBV9 and TRBJ2-1): DSGVTQTPKHLITATGQRVTLRCSPRSGDLSVYWYQQSLDQGLQFLIQYYNGEERAKGNILERFSAQQFPDLHSELNLSSLELGDSALYFCASSILAGSTYNEQFFGPGTRLTVL.

The CDR3 region is CASRDRTGGLSDTQYF. CDR3 in DNA: TGTGCCAGCAGAGATCGGACTGGGGGCCTCTCAGATACGCAGTATTTT. This sequence joins TRBV5-5 and TRBJ2-3, with D maybe TRBD1 (6 bases). CDR1 is SGHKS, CDR2 YYEKEE, per germline (reference sequence). The length of the CDR3 is 16 residues. Trimming removed 5 bases at V and 4 bases at J, with 20 bases between.

The V and J genes are TRBV7-2 and TRBJ2-2; 13 nucleotides align to TRBD2. The CDR3 length is 16 residues. V was clipped by 4 bases and J by 7 bases; unmatched bases: 6. Germline V gene sequence: CDR1 SGHTA, CDR2 FQGNSA. The CDR3 region is CASSSGLAGRGGELFF. CDR3 coding DNA: TGTGCCAGCAGCTCGGGACTAGCGGGGCGGGGCGGGGAGCTGTTTTTT.

This chain connects TRBV18 to TRBJ2-5; 9 nucleotides match TRBD1. Germline lookup yields CDR1 KGHSH and CDR2 LQKENI. Unmatched junction bases numbered 5, after V lost 2 bases and J lost 4 bases. This CDR3 is 15 amino acids long. The CDR3 sequence is CASSPGTGSRETQYF. CDR3 nucleotides: TGTGCCAGCTCACCAGGGACAGGGTCAAGAGAGACCCAGTACTTC. Filled out from reference TRBV18 and TRBJ2-5, the complete variable domain reads NAGVMQNPRHLVRRRGQEARLRCSPMKGHSHVYWYRQLPEEGLKFMVYLQKENIIDESGMPKERFSAEFPKEGPSILRIQQVVRGDSAAYFCASSPGTGSRETQYFGPGTRLLVL.